This T cell receptor beta chain was sequenced for a study of CD8 T cells in ankylosing spondylitis. Study-level findings and limits: Disease-linked clones were reportedly significantly enriched in matched ankylosing spondylitis synovial fluid. Disease-linked clones proved CD8+ and comparatively uncommon in peripheral blood. In ankylosing spondylitis blood, a motif of roughly eight highly homologous TCR beta variants appeared characteristic. Previously reported in reactive arthritis synovial fluid and blood were some of the motif variants.

The TCR beta libraries were generated through quantitative 5'-RACE incorporating molecular barcodes. Each CDR3 protein is one row after TCRdb ran MiXCR on the 5' RACE reads. The data contain 200,000 to 250,000 distinct CDR3 sequences, around 18% of them seen just once; the ten biggest clones take up about 42%. This clonotype was picked up a small number of times. What it binds is not known. The V and J ends lost 4 bases and 1 base, in that order; junction bases with no gene match: 11. The length of the CDR3 is 17 residues. Germline V CDR1 and CDR2: SGHVS, FQNEAQ. The chain carries TRBV7-8 and TRBJ2-7, with 9 bases matching TRBD1. Sequenced: blood, either unsorted or a sorted T cell fraction (not recorded which). This TCR was recovered from a male donor with ankylosing spondylitis. The DNA of the CDR3 is TGTGCCAGCAGCTCCTTGAGGACAGGGGCCCGTTCCTACGAGCAGTACTTC. Its translation: CASSSLRTGARSYEQYF.